This TCR beta chain emerged from a study of cytomegalovirus exposure and HLA in healthy donors. CDR1 SEHNR and CDR2 FQNEAQ come from the germline V gene (reference sequence). The junction had 8 bases not matched to a gene; V was cut back by 4 bases and J by 7 bases. The CDR3 is 14 residues long. The PCR made use of 60 Vbeta and 13 Jbeta primers. Using immunoSEQ multiplex PCR, the repertoire was profiled, and TCRdb retains in-frame clones only, with some absent. The table lists roughly 290,000 clones, approximately 80% of them singletons. Study-wide findings and caveats: Specificity for CMV antigens was confirmed in vitro for a few of the CMV-associated chains.

Of note for this clone: Its antigen is not identified.

The specimen sequenced was PBMCs. The V call is TRBV7-9, the J call TRBJ2-3; 7 nucleotides match TRBD1. The clonotype originates from a girl aged 2 to 10 in good health and CMV-seronegative. The CDR3 spells CASSSTGAQNTQYF. CDR3 coding DNA: TGTGCCAGCAGCTCAACAGGGGCGCAAAATACGCAGTATTTT.